This T cell receptor beta chain was documented in a study of T cells after yellow fever vaccination. Points from the study as a whole: Although the secondary response was weaker, it peaked faster, at day 5 versus 15.

The CDR3 has 14 amino acids. Germline CDR1 reads SGHDT; CDR2 reads YYEEEE. A note on this clonotype: Its matching antigen is unknown. The junction shows a germline mismatch at one end, possibly a read error.

They built TCR cDNA with 5'RACE template switching, a step that put in a universal primer site and UMIs. TCRdb redid the calling of the 5' RACE reads with MiXCR, one entry per CDR3 protein. The table records hundreds of thousands of distinct CDR3 sequences, about 13% of them present only once. This specimen was PBMCs, taken on the day of the yellow fever booster vaccination. J is TRBJ2-5 and V is TRBV5-6; 7 bases agree with TRBD1. This TCR was recovered from a man aged 25-45 years who received the YFV17D yellow fever vaccine. Written as DNA, the CDR3 is TGTGCCAGCAGCTTCCCGGGACAGCCCACCCCCGAGAACTTC. It yields the protein CASSFPGQPTPENF.